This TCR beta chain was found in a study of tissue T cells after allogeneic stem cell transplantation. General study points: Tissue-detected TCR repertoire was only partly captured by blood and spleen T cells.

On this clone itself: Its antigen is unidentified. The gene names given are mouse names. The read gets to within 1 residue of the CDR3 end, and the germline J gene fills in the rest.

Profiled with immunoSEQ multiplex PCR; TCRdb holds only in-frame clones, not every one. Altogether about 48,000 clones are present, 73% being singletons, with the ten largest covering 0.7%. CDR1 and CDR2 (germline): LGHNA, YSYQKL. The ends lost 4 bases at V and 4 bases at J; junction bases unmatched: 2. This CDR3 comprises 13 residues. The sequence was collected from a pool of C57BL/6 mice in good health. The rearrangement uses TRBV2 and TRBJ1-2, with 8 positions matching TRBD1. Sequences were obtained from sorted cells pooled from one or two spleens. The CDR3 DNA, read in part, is TGTGCCAGCAGCCCCGGACAGGGCTCCGACTACACC. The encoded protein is CASSPGQGSDYT. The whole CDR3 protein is CASSPGQGSDYTF.